A single sample gave rise to the 25 T cell receptor beta chains below, sequenced in a study of T cell repertoires in cytomegalovirus infection. TCRdb reprocessed the reads via MiXCR and lists one record per CDR3 protein. The sample includes around 450,000 distinct CDR3 sequences, around 11% of them seen just once. Sequencing was done on a sample of PBMCs. The origin of the receptors is a human donor in good health (CMV status not recorded). Some clones in this sample may be carry-over from other donors' samples.

This clonotype was detected many times. The rearrangement joins TRBV20-1 to TRBJ1-5; D is perhaps TRBD1 (5 bases). Germline V gene lookup returns CDR1 DFQATT and CDR2 SNEGSKA (reference sequence). CDR3 size: 13 residues. V lost 7 bases to trimming and J lost 4 bases, with 14 bases between them. In DNA form, the CDR3 reads TGCAGTGTAGAAGGGACGGAAAATCAGCCCCAGCATTTT. Amino acid sequence: CSVEGTENQPQHF.

This clonotype came up many times. The genes are TRBV19 and TRBJ1-5; D remains ambiguous. Germline loops: CDR1 LNHDA, CDR2 SQIVND (reference sequence). V was clipped by 6 bases and J by 6 bases, with 18 bases between them. This CDR3 comprises 15 residues. The CDR3 bases are TGTGCCAGTAGCGAGGCTTTCCTACTTTTTCAGCCCCAGCATTTT. Translated, it gives CASSEAFLLFQPQHF.

This clonotype was observed at least ten times. The rearrangement joins TRBV7-2 to TRBJ1-5; 8 bases line up with TRBD1. Trimming cost V 4 bases and J 1 base; bases outside gene matches: 3. CDR1 is SGHTA, CDR2 FQGNSA, per germline. CDR3 length: 15 residues. The CDR3 DNA follows: TGTGCCAGCAGCTGGACAGGGTCGAGCAATCAGCCCCAGCATTTT. It translates to CASSWTGSSNQPQHF. Based on the CDR3 plus reference TRBV7-2 and TRBJ1-5, the full variable domain is GAGVSQSPSNKVTEKGKDVELRCDPISGHTALYWYRQSLGQGLEFLIYFQGNSAPDKSGLPSDRFSAERTGGSVSTLTIQRTQQEDSAVYLCASSWTGSSNQPQHFGDGTRLSIL.

This clonotype was counted a few times. The chain uses TRBV28 and TRBJ2-2; no clear D. Germline CDR1 and CDR2: MDHEN and SYDVKM. V lost 7 bases to trimming and J lost 0 bases, with 3 bases between them. The CDR3 extends over 12 amino acids. This CDR3 is CASISNTGELFF. The CDR3 DNA is TGTGCCAGCATATCGAACACCGGGGAGCTGTTTTTT.

This chain joins TRBV19 and TRBJ1-2; 7 nucleotides line up with TRBD1. The CDR3 is made up of 13 amino acids. Losses at the gene ends were 8 bases for V and 8 bases for J; bases not matched to a gene: 11. Germline V gene data show CDR1 as LNHDA and CDR2 as SQIVND (reference sequence). The DNA for the CDR3 is TGTGCCAGTCGTCTAGAACAGGGGCGAGGCTACACCTTC. Residues: CASRLEQGRGYTF.

This clonotype was observed at least ten times. CDR3 protein: CSAKQGPNYYEQYF. The CDR3 DNA sequence: TGCAGTGCCAAACAAGGCCCCAACTACTACGAGCAGTACTTC. V gene TRBV20-1 combines with J gene TRBJ2-7, with D hard to call. Between the trimmed V and J ends, which lost 6 bases and 3 bases, there was a span of 18 bases. Germline CDR1 and CDR2: DFQATT and SNEGSKA (reference sequence). This CDR3 contains 14 residues.

This clonotype appeared many times. The chain is built from TRBV7-2 and TRBJ2-5, with D perhaps assigned TRBD1 or TRBD2 (5 bases each). Trimming stripped 8 bases from V and 2 bases from J, with 9 bases between. The CDR3 runs to 12 residues. CDR1 and CDR2 (germline): SGHTA, FQGNSA. The CDR3 spells CASGTYQETQYF. The CDR3, as DNA: TGTGCCAGCGGGACGTATCAAGAGACCCAGTACTTC.

This clonotype was observed many times. The rearrangement uses TRBV5-4 and TRBJ2-7, with a tentative D call TRBD1 (6 bases). V lost 1 base, J lost 4 bases, and 9 bases lay in between. This CDR3 spans 13 amino acids. Germline CDR1 SGHNT, CDR2 YYREEE (reference sequence). The CDR3 loop is CASSLRDNYEQYF. CDR3 bases: TGTGCCAGCAGCTTGAGGGACAATTACGAGCAGTACTTC.

This clonotype appeared many times. This rearrangement joins TRBV7-9 to TRBJ2-7, with D hard to call. This CDR3 is built from 12 residues. V lost 4 bases and J 6 bases, leaving 10 bases between the germline ends. CDR1 SEHNR and CDR2 FQNEAQ come from the germline V gene (reference sequence). The CDR3 DNA reads as TGTGCCAGCAGCTCGGGCGGCACCGAGCAGTACTTC. Its protein product is CASSSGGTEQYF.

This clonotype was seen many times. The V and J genes are TRBV28 and TRBJ2-7; D may be TRBD2 (5 bases). Germline-derived CDR1 and CDR2 are MDHEN and SYDVKM. There are 20 residues in the CDR3. With 6 bases removed from V and 2 bases from J, the gap between germline ends came to 32 bases. This chain's CDR3 is CASSPVRGTQPGGSTYEQYF. DNA of the CDR3: TGTGCCAGCAGCCCTGTCCGGGGAACGCAGCCAGGAGGTTCTACCTACGAGCAGTACTTC.

This clonotype was counted at least ten times. The chain combines TRBV7-2 with TRBJ2-6; unclear D gene. Per the germline V gene, CDR1 is SGHTA and CDR2 is FQGNSA. This CDR3 region has 17 residues. V shed 7 bases and J shed 0 bases, with 16 bases lying between them. The CDR3 here is CASIKANPLSGANVLTF. CDR3 sequence (DNA): TGTGCCAGCATCAAAGCAAACCCCCTCTCTGGGGCCAACGTCCTGACTTTC.

Ten or more counts support this clonotype. The chain is built from TRBV7-9 and TRBJ2-2, with 10 bases that match TRBD2. The CDR3 loop spans 15 amino acids. Germline V CDR1 and CDR2: SEHNR, FQNEAQ (reference sequence). With 5 bases clipped from V and 1 base from J, the junction kept 1 base outside the gene matches. CDR3 sequence reads: CASSASGGNTGELFF. For the CDR3, the DNA is TGTGCCAGCAGCGCTAGCGGGGGGAACACCGGGGAGCTGTTTTTT.

This clonotype occurred many times. V gene TRBV6-6 combines with J gene TRBJ2-6, with D possibly called TRBD1 or TRBD2 (6 bases each). This CDR3 is built from 18 residues. V lost 2 bases to trimming and J lost 2 bases, with 16 bases between them. The V gene's germline CDR1 is MNHNY and CDR2 SVGAGI (reference sequence). CDR3: CASSYVGGGRAGANVLTF. The DNA of the CDR3 is TGTGCCAGCAGTTACGTCGGGGGCGGACGGGCTGGGGCCAACGTCCTGACTTTC.

Many counts were recorded for this clonotype. The chain recombines TRBV5-1 with TRBJ2-5; 12 bases match TRBD2. The CDR3 runs to 16 residues. The V segment lost 2 bases and the J segment 4 bases; nucleotides outside the gene matches: 6. Germline CDR1 is SGHRS and CDR2 is YFSETQ. The CDR3 reads CASSLQPGLAGETQYF. CDR3 in DNA: TGCGCCAGCAGCTTACAGCCGGGACTAGCGGGAGAGACCCAGTACTTC.

This clonotype has a handful of counts. The gene calls are TRBV12-3 or TRBV12-4 and TRBJ1-4; 8 bases map to TRBD1. With V trimmed by 5 bases and J by 0 bases, 5 bases remained unmatched. The CDR3 has 16 residues. CDR3 nucleotides: TGTGCCAGCAGTACGGACAGGGCCGCAACTAATGAAAAACTGTTTTTT. Translation gives CASSTDRAATNEKLFF.

In this sample, this clonotype turned up many times. The gene calls are TRBV28 and TRBJ1-1; D may be TRBD1 (6 bases). The ends were cut back, 5 bases at V and 5 bases at J, with 24 bases in the middle. The germline V gene encodes CDR1 MDHEN and CDR2 SYDVKM. The length of the CDR3 is 17 residues. The CDR3 is CASSHNLLHRAVTEAFF. The CDR3 DNA reads as TGTGCCAGCAGTCACAATCTGCTTCACAGGGCGGTTACTGAAGCTTTCTTT.

This clonotype was detected a few times. The rearrangement links TRBV5-4 to TRBJ2-5; D might be TRBD1 or TRBD2, each matching 5 bases. The germline V and J ends were trimmed by 3 bases and 4 bases, with 10 bases remaining between them. Germline CDR1 SGHNT, CDR2 YYREEE (reference sequence). The CDR3 has 13 residues. CDR3 bases: TGTGCCAGCAGCTCTGACAGCGGAGAGACCCAGTACTTC. Translation: CASSSDSGETQYF.

The sample holds a few counts of this clonotype. The chain carries TRBV20-1 and TRBJ2-1, with 7 bases lining up with TRBD2. Germline V CDR1 and CDR2: DFQATT, SNEGSKA (reference sequence). This CDR3 is built from 16 residues. Unmatched junction bases numbered 9, after V lost 4 bases and J lost 0 bases. CDR3 region: CSAMPSSGSSYNEQFF. As DNA, the CDR3 is TGCAGTGCTATGCCTTCTAGCGGCAGCTCCTACAATGAGCAGTTCTTC.

This clonotype has just a few counts. The chain links TRBV20-1 to TRBJ2-7, with TRBD1 identical over 11 bases. V lost 2 bases to trimming and J lost 2 bases; unmatched junction nucleotides: 5. There are 15 residues in the CDR3. The germline CDR1 and CDR2 sequences are DFQATT and SNEGSKA (reference sequence). Here the CDR3 DNA reads TGCAGTGCTAGACCGGGACAGGGGGAGGCCTACGAGCAGTACTTC. Translated: CSARPGQGEAYEQYF.

This clonotype was recorded a few times. The chain has TRBV27 and TRBJ2-7; D is possibly TRBD2 (6 bases). CDR3 length: 14 amino acids. V was pared by 6 bases and J by 3 bases, with 15 bases between. Germline V CDR1 and CDR2: MNHEY, SMNVEV (reference sequence). The CDR3 DNA reads as TGTGCCAGCAGCCCCGGGACTTTCCACTACGAGCAGTACTTC. The encoded protein is CASSPGTFHYEQYF.

This clonotype occurred many times. The chain is built from TRBV5-1 and TRBJ2-3, with 11 bases matching TRBD2. CDR1 and CDR2 (germline): SGHRS, YFSETQ. The trim removed 5 bases at V and 5 bases at J, leaving 7 bases unmatched. The CDR3 loop spans 15 amino acids. The DNA of the CDR3 is TGCGCCAGCAGTAGACTAGCGGGATCAGAAGATACGCAGTATTTT. Translating it yields CASSRLAGSEDTQYF.

The chain couples TRBV5-8 to TRBJ2-1; 11 bases align to TRBD2. With 0 bases clipped from V and 8 bases from J, the junction kept 4 bases outside the gene matches. Germline CDR1 reads SGHTS; CDR2 reads YDEGEE. The CDR3 extends over 15 amino acids. The CDR3 sequence: CASSLELAGVYEQFF. The CDR3 nucleotides read TGTGCCAGCAGCTTGGAACTAGCGGGAGTGTATGAGCAGTTCTTC. Complete variable domain (other parts from reference TRBV5-8 and TRBJ2-1): EAGVTQSPTHLIKTRGQQATLRCSPISGHTSVYWYQQALGLGLQFLLWYDEGEERNRGNFPPRFSGRQFPNYSSELNVNALELEDSALYLCASSLELAGVYEQFFGPGTRLTVL.

This clonotype was recorded many times. The chain carries TRBV19 and TRBJ1-2, with D hard to call. From germline, CDR1 is LNHDA and CDR2 SQIVND (reference sequence). V shed 3 bases and J shed 9 bases, with 17 bases lying between them. The length of the CDR3 is 14 residues. The chain's CDR3 is CASSMGSPDVSYTF. The DNA of the CDR3 is TGTGCCAGTAGTATGGGCAGCCCTGACGTAAGCTACACCTTC.

This clonotype was found many times. The chain is built from TRBV28 and TRBJ2-7; D not resolved. Germline CDR1 MDHEN, CDR2 SYDVKM. The CDR3 consists of 14 residues. The V end was cut by 6 bases, the J end by 2 bases, with 14 bases between. CDR3 nucleotides: TGTGCCAGCAGATCCGGGCCCCCCGCCTACGAGCAGTACTTC. Translation: CASRSGPPAYEQYF.

The sample holds many counts of this clonotype. V usage is TRBV28 and J usage is TRBJ2-7; possibly TRBD2 for D (5 bases). The CDR3 consists of 13 residues. Germline values: CDR1 MDHEN, CDR2 SYDVKM. Deletions cut 0 bases from V and 7 bases from J, with 10 bases between. The CDR3 sequence is CASSLWVGGEQYF. The CDR3 DNA follows: TGTGCCAGCAGTTTATGGGTAGGAGGTGAGCAGTACTTC.